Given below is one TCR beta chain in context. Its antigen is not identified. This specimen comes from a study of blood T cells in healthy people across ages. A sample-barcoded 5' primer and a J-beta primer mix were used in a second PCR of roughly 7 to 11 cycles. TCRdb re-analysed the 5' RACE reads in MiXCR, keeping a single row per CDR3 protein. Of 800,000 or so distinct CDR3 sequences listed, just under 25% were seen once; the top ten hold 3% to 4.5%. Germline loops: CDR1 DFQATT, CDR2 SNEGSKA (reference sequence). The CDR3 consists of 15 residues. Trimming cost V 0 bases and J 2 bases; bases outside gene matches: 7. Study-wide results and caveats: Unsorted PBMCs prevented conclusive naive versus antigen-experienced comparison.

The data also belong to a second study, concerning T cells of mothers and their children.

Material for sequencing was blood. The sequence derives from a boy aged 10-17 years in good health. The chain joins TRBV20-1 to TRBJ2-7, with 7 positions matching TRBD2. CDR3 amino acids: CSAREMSGNTYEQYF. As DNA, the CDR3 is TGCAGTGCTAGAGAAATGAGCGGGAATACCTACGAGCAGTACTTC.